This T cell receptor (beta chain) was sequenced for a study of CD8 T cells in Susac syndrome. RNA totalling roughly 0.5 to 1 ug underwent reverse transcription with random hexamers. TCRdb independently ran MiXCR on the immunoSEQ multiplex PCR reads; one entry per CDR3 protein. The sample holds about 300,000 distinct CDR3 sequences, roughly 85% seen once. The V and J ends lost 3 bases and 0 bases respectively, with 8 bases between them. Germline CDR1 and CDR2: DFQATT and SNEGSKA (reference sequence). The CDR3 totals 13 residues. The clonotype originates from a human donor with multiple sclerosis. The chain has TRBV20-1 and TRBJ1-1, with no clear D. Sequencing was done on a sample of CD8+ T cells from PBMCs. As DNA, the CDR3 is TGCAGTGCTAGGGACCGTATGAACACTGAAGCTTTCTTT. Translating gives CSARDRMNTEAFF.